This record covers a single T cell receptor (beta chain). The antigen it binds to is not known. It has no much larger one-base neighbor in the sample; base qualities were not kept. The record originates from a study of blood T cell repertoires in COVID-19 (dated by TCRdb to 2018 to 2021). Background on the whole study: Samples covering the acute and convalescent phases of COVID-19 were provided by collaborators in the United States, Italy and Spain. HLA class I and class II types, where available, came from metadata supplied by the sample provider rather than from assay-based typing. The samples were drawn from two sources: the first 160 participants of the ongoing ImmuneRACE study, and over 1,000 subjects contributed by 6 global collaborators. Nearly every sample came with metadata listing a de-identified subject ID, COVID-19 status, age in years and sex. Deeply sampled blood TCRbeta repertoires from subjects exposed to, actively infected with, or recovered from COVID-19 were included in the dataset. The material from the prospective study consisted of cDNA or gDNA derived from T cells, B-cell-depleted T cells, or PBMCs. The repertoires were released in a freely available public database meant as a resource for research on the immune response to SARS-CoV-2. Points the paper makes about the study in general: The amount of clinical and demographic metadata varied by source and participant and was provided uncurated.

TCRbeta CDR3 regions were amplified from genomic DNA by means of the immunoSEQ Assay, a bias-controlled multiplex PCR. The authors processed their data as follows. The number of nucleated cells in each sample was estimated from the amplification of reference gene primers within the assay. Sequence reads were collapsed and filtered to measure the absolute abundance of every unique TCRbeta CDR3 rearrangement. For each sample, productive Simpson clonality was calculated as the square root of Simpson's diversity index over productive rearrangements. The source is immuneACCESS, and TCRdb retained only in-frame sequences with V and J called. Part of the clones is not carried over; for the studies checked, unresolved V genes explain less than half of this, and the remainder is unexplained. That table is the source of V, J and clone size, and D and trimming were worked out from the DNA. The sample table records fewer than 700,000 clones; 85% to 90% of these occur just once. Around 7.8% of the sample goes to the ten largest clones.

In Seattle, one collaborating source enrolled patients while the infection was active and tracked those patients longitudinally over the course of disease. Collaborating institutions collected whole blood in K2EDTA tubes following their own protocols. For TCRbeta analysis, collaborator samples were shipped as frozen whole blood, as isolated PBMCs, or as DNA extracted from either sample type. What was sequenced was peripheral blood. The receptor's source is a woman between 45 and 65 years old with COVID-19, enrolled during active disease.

The CDR3 reads as follows: CASSQTGGSSPLHF. The bases read TGTGCCAGTAGCCAGACAGGGGGCAGTTCACCCCTCCACTTT. The V and J segments used are TRBV19 and TRBJ1-6; 10 middle bases align to TRBD1. The germline V gene encodes CDR1 LNHDA and CDR2 SQIVND (reference sequence). Compared with germline, V lacks 6 bases and J lacks 9 bases; bases without a gene match: 5. The CDR3 contains 14 residues, cysteine and phenylalanine counted. The DNA shown is the 42-base CDR3, in frame from base 1.